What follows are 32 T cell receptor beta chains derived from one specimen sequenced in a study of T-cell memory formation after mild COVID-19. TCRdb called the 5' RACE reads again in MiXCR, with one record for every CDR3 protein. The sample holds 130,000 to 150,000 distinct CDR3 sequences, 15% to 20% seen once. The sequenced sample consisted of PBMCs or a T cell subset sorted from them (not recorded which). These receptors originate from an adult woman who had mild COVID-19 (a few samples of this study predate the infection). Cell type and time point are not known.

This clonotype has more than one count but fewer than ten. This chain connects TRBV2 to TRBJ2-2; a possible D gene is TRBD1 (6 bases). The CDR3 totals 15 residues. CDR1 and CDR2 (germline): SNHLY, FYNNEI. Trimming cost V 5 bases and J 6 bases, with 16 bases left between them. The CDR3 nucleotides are TGTGCCAGCAGTCCTACGACAGGCAGCGCCGGGGAGCTGTTTTTT. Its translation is CASSPTTGSAGELFF. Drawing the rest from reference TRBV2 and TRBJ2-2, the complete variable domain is EPEVTQTPSHQVTQMGQEVILRCVPISNHLYFYWYRQILGQKVEFLVSFYNNEISEKSEIFDDQFSVERPDGSNFTLKIRSTKLEDSAMYFCASSPTTGSAGELFFGEGSRLTVL.

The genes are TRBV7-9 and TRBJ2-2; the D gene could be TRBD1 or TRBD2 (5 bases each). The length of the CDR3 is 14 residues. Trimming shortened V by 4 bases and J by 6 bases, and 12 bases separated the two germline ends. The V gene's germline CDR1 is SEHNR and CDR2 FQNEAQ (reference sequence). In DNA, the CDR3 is TGTGCCAGCAGCTCTGGACTCAGGGCCGGGGAGCTGTTTTTT. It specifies CASSSGLRAGELFF.

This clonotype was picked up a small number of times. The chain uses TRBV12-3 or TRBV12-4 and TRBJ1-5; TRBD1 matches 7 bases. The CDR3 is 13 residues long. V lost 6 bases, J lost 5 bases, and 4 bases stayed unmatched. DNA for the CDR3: TGTGCCAGCAGGGGAACAGGGGATCAGCCCCAGCATTTT. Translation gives CASRGTGDQPQHF.

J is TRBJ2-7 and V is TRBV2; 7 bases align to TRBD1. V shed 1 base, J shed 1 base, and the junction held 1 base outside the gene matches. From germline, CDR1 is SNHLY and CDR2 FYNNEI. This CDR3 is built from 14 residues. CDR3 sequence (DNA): TGTGCCAGCAGTGAAGGGGACAGTTCCTACGAGCAGTACTTC. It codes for CASSEGDSSYEQYF.

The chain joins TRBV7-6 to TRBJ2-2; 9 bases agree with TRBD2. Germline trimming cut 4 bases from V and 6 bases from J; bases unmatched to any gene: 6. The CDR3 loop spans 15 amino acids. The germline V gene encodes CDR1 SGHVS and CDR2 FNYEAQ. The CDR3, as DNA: TGTGCCAGCAGCTATAGCGGGAGCGGCTCCGGGGAGCTGTTTTTT. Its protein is CASSYSGSGSGELFF.

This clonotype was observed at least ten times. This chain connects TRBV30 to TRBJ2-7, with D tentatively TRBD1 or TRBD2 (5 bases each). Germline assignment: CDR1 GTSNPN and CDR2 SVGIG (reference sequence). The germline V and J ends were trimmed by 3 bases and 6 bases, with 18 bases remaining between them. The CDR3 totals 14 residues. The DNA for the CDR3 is TGTGCCTGGAGCAGAGGCAATCTGGGGACCGAGCAGTACTTC. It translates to CAWSRGNLGTEQYF.

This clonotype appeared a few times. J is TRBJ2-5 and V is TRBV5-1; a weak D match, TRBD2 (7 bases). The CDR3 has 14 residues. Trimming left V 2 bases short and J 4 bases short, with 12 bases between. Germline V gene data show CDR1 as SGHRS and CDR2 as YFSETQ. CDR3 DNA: TGCGCCAGCAGCTTCGGGGGGCTGGTAGAGACCCAGTACTTC. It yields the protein CASSFGGLVETQYF.

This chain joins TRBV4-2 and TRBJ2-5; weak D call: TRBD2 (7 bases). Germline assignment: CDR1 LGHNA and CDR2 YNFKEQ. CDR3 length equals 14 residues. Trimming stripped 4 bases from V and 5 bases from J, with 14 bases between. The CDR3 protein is CASSLGKGGETQYF. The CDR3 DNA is TGTGCCAGCAGCCTAGGAAAGGGGGGGGAGACCCAGTACTTC.

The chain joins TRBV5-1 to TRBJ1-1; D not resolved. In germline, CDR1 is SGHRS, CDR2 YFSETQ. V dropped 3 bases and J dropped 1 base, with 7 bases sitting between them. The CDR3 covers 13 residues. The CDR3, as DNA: TGCGCCAGCAGCTATACGGAGAACACTGAAGCTTTCTTT. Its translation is CASSYTENTEAFF.

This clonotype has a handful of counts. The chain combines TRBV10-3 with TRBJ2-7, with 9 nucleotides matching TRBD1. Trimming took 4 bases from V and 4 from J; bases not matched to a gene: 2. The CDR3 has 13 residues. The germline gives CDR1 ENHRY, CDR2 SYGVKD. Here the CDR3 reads CAISGDRAYEQYF. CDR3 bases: TGTGCCATCAGTGGGGACAGGGCGTACGAGCAGTACTTC.

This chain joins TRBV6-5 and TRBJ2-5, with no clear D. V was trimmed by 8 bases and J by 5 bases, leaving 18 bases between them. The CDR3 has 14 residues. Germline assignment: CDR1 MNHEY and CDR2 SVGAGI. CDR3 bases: TGTGCCAGCTCCTCTTACCGTCGATTGGAGACCCAGTACTTC. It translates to CASSSYRRLETQYF.

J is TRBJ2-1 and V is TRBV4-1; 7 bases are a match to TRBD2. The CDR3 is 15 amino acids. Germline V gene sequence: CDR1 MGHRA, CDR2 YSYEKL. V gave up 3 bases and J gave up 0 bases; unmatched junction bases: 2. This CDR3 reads CASSHGGGSYNEQFF. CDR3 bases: TGCGCCAGCAGCCATGGCGGGGGCTCCTACAATGAGCAGTTCTTC.

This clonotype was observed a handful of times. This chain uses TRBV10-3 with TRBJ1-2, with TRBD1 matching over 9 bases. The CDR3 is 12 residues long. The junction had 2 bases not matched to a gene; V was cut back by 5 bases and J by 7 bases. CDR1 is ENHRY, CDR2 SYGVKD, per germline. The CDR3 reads CAISQDRGGYTF. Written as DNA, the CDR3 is TGTGCCATCAGTCAGGACAGGGGTGGCTACACCTTC.

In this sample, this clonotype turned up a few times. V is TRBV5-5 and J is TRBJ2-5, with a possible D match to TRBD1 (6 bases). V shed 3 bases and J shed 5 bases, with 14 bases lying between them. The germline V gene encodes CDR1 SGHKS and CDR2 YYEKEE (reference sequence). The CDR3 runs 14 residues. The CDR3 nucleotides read TGTGCCAGCAGCTCACAGGGACGGTGGGAGACCCAGTACTTC. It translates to CASSSQGRWETQYF.

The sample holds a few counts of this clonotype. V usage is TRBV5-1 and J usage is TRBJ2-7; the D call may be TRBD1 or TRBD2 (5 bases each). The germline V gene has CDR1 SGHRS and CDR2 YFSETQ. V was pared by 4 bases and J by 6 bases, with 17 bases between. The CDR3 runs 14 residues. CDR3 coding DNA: TGCGCCAGCAGCCCCCAGGGCGGGCGGAGCGAGCAGTACTTC. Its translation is CASSPQGGRSEQYF.

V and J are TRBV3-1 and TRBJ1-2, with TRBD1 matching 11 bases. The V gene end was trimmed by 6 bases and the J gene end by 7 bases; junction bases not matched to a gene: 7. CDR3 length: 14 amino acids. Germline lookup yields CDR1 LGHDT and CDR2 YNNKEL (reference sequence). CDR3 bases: TGTGCCAGCAGGGACAGGGGGCGTCTGGCTGGCTACACCTTC. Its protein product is CASRDRGRLAGYTF.

For the CDR3, the DNA is TGCGCCAGCAGCCAAGATCTGGGGTCTGGGGTCTACAATGAGCAGTTCTTC. This sequence encodes CASSQDLGSGVYNEQFF. This chain uses TRBV4-1 with TRBJ2-1; D call uncertain. This CDR3 has 17 residues. Between the trimmed V and J ends, which lost 0 bases and 3 bases, there was a span of 15 bases. CDR1 is MGHRA and CDR2 is YSYEKL in the germline V gene.

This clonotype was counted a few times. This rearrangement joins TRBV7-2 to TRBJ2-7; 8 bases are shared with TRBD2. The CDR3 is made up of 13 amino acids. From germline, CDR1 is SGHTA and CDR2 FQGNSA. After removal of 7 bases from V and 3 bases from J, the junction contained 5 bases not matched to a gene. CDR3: CASTGGMNYEQYF. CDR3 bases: TGTGCCAGCACGGGGGGGATGAACTACGAGCAGTACTTC.

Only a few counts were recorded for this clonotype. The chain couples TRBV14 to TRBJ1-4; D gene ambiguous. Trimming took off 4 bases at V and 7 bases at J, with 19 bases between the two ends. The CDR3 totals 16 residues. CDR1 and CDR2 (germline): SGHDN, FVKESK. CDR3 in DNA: TGTGCCAGCAGCCGGAGTAGAGGGCCGGACGGTGAAAAACTGTTTTTT. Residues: CASSRSRGPDGEKLFF.

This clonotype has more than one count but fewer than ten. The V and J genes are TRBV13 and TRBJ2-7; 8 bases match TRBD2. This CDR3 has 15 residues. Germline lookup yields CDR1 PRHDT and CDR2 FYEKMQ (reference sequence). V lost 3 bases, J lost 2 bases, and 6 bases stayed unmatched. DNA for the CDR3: TGTGCCAGCAGCTTGGGCGGGGGGACCACCTACGAGCAGTACTTC. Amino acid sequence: CASSLGGGTTYEQYF.

The CDR3 spells CSAGTGTSYGYTF. The CDR3 coding sequence is TGCAGCGCAGGGACAGGGACATCGTATGGCTACACCTTC. This chain joins TRBV29-1 and TRBJ1-2, with 9 bases aligning to TRBD1. Germline V gene data show CDR1 as SQVTM and CDR2 as ANQGSEA. The CDR3 runs to 13 residues. V was clipped by 7 bases and J by 5 bases; unmatched bases: 8.

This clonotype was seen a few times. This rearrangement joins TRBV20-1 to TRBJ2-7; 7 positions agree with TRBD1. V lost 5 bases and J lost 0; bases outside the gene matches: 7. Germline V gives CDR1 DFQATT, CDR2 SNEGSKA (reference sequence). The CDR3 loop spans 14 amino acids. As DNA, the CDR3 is TGCAGTGCTCAGACAGGGTCGGGCTCCTACGAGCAGTACTTC. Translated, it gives CSAQTGSGSYEQYF.

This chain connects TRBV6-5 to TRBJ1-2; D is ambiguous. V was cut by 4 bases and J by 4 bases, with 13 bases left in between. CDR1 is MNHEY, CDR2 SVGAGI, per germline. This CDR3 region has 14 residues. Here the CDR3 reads CASSSPNGIYGYTF. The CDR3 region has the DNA TGTGCCAGCAGTTCCCCGAACGGGATCTATGGCTACACCTTC.

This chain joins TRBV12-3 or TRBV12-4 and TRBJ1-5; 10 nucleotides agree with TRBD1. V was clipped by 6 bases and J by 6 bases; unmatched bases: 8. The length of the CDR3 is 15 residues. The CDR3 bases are TGTGCCAGCAGCCAGACAGGGGGCGGAAGTCAGCCCCAGCATTTT. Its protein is CASSQTGGGSQPQHF.

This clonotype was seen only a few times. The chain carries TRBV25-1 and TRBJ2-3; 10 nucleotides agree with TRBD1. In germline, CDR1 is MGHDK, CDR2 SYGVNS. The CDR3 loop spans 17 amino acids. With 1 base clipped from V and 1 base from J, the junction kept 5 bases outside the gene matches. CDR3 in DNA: TGTGCCAGCAGTGAATTAGGGGGGACAGGGGGCACAGATACGCAGTATTTT. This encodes CASSELGGTGGTDTQYF. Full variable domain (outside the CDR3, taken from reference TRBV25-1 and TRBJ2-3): EADIYQTPRYLVIGTGKKITLECSQTMGHDKMYWYQQDPGMELHLIHYSYGVNSTEKGDLSSESTVSRIRTEHFPLTLESARPSHTSQYLCASSELGGTGGTDTQYFGPGTRLTVL.

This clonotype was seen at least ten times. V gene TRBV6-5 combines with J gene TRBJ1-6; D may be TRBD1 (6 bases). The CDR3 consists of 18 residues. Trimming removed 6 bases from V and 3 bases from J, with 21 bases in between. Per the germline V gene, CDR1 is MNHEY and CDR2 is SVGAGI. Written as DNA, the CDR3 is TGTGCCAGCAGCCCAACCACAACAGGGTGGGGCTATAATTCACCCCTCCACTTT. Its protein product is CASSPTTTGWGYNSPLHF.

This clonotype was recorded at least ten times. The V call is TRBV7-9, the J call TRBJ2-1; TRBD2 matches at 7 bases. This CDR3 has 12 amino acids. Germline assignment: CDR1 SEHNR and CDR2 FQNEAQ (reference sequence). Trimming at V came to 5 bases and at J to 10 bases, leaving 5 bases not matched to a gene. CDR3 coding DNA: TGTGCCAGCAGCGGGGGAGGGGCGGAGCAGTTCTTC. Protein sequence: CASSGGGAEQFF.

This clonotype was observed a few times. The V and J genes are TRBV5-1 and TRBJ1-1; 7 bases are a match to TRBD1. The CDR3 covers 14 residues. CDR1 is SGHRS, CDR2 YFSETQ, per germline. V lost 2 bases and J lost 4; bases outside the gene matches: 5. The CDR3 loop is CASSLTGASTEAFF. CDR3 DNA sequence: TGCGCCAGCAGCTTAACAGGGGCAAGCACTGAAGCTTTCTTT. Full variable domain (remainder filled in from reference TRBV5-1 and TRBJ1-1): KAGVTQTPRYLIKTRGQQVTLSCSPISGHRSVSWYQQTPGQGLQFLFEYFSETQRNKGNFPGRFSGRQFSNSRSEMNVSTLELGDSALYLCASSLTGASTEAFFGQGTRLTVV.

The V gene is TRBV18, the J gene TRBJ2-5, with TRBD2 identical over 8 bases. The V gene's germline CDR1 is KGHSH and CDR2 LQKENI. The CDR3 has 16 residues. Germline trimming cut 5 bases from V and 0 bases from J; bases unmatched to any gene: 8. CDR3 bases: TGTGCCAGCTCATCCGGACTAGCCGCCAACCAAGAGACCCAGTACTTC. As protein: CASSSGLAANQETQYF.

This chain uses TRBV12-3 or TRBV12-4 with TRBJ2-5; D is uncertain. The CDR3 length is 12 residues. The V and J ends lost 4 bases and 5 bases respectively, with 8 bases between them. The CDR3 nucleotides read TGTGCCAGCAGTTCCCTGACGGAGACCCAGTACTTC. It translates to CASSSLTETQYF.

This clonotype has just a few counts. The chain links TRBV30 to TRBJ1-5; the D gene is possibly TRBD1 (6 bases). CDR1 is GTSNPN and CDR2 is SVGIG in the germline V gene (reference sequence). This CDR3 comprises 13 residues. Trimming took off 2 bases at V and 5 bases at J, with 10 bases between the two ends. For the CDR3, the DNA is TGTGCCTGGAGTTCAGGGGAGGATCAGCCCCAGCATTTT. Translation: CAWSSGEDQPQHF. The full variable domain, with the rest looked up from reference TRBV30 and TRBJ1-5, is SQTIHQWPATLVQPVGSPLSLECTVEGTSNPNLYWYRQAAGRGLQLLFYSVGIGQISSEVPQNLSASRPQDRQFILSSKKLLLSDSGFYLCAWSSGEDQPQHFGDGTRLSIL.

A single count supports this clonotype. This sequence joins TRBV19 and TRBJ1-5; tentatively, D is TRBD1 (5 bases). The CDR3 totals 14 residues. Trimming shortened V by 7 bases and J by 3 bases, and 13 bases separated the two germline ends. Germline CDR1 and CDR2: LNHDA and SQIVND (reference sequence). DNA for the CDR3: TGTGCCAGTACCTTGGGAGGGGACAATCAGCCCCAGCATTTT. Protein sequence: CASTLGGDNQPQHF.